Below, one TCR beta chain is given with its context. There were TCR beta CDR3 regions amplified from RNA transcripts. First-round RT-PCR targeting the TCR CDR3 was performed with the HTBI primer set. TCRdb fed the multiplex PCR reads into MiXCR, producing one record per CDR3 protein. The sample contains about 290,000 distinct CDR3 sequences, approximately 19% of which appear only once. Germline-derived CDR1 and CDR2 are SGHRS and YFSETQ. The CDR3 consists of 17 residues. Trimming cost V 3 bases and J 1 base, with 16 bases left between them. This specimen belongs to a study of T cells in Graves' hyperthyroidism and ophthalmopathy.

The sequenced sample consisted of blood. The TCR was taken from a man in his fifties with Graves' ophthalmopathy. The chain uses TRBV5-1 and TRBJ2-2, with a possible D match to TRBD2 (6 bases). This CDR3 is CASSSRSGLMNTGELFF. The CDR3 bases are TGCGCCAGCAGCTCCCGGAGTGGACTAATGAACACCGGGGAGCTGTTTTTT. Together with reference TRBV5-1 and TRBJ2-2, the CDR3 gives the full variable domain: KAGVTQTPRYLIKTRGQQVTLSCSPISGHRSVSWYQQTPGQGLQFLFEYFSETQRNKGNFPGRFSGRQFSNSRSEMNVSTLELGDSALYLCASSSRSGLMNTGELFFGEGSRLTVL.